Below are 13 T cell receptor beta chains sequenced from a single sample in a study of blood T cell repertoires in COVID-19. This table comes from immunoSEQ multiplex PCR, and its TCRdb copy is limited to in-frame clones, with some not included. Among approximately 250,000 clones listed, approximately 80% were seen once. The source material was peripheral blood. The origin of the receptors is a human donor in a cohort sampled during active COVID-19.

This chain uses TRBV5-1 with TRBJ1-3; D is ambiguous. Germline CDR1 reads SGHRS; CDR2 reads YFSETQ. The CDR3 contains 16 residues. Trimming shortened V by 1 base and J by 6 bases, and 17 bases separated the two germline ends. CDR3 region: CASSLNPNGIENTIYF. The CDR3 DNA is TGCGCCAGCAGCTTGAACCCAAACGGGATAGAAAACACCATATATTTT.

This sequence joins TRBV7-3 and TRBJ2-1, with 7 bases lining up with TRBD2. Looked up from germline, CDR1 is SGHTA and CDR2 is FQGTGA. The CDR3 length is 13 residues. Trimming removed 5 bases from V and 7 bases from J; junction bases left unmatched: 5. The DNA for the CDR3 is TGTGCCAGCAGCCCCCCGGGGGGTAATGAGCAGTTCTTC. Amino acids: CASSPPGGNEQFF.

This clone was picked up one time. This chain connects TRBV19 to TRBJ1-1; D gene uncertain. This CDR3 spans 11 amino acids. Trimming shortened V by 9 bases and J by 11 bases, and 16 bases separated the two germline ends. Germline V CDR1 and CDR2: LNHDA, SQIVND (reference sequence). DNA for the CDR3: TGTGCCAGCACCAATACAGTTGTTGCTTTCTTT. Protein: CASTNTVVAFF.

V and J are TRBV13 and TRBJ2-2, with TRBD1 as a possible D gene (7 bases). V lost 5 bases, J lost 1 base, and 14 bases lay in between. This CDR3 is 16 amino acids long. Germline lookup yields CDR1 PRHDT and CDR2 FYEKMQ (reference sequence). The CDR3 nucleotides are TGTGCCAGCAGCAAACGGGGGACAGTGAACACCGGGGAGCTGTTTTTT. Its translation: CASSKRGTVNTGELFF.

V usage is TRBV9 and J usage is TRBJ1-1; D is unclear. The germline V and J ends were trimmed by 4 bases and 0 bases, with 7 bases remaining between them. Germline V CDR1 and CDR2: SGDLS, YYNGEE. This CDR3 is built from 13 residues. The CDR3 DNA reads as TGTGCCAGCAGCTCCCGGGTGAACACTGAAGCTTTCTTT. Encoded protein: CASSSRVNTEAFF.

Only one count was recorded for this clone. The chain couples TRBV5-4 to TRBJ1-2; D is undetermined. CDR1 and CDR2 from the germline V gene are SGHNT and YYREEE (reference sequence). Trimming took 0 bases from V and 5 from J, leaving 17 bases between them. The CDR3 extends over 16 amino acids. The CDR3 bases are TGTGCCAGCAGCTTGGTGGCGGGTGCCGGGCATTATGGCTACACCTTC. Translated, it gives CASSLVAGAGHYGYTF.

CDR3 protein: CASSVSGQGDSPLHF. CDR3 sequence (DNA): TGTGCCAGCAGTGTCTCGGGACAGGGGGATTCACCCCTCCACTTT. The chain couples TRBV2 to TRBJ1-6, with 11 bases lining up with TRBD1. Germline loops: CDR1 SNHLY, CDR2 FYNNEI. The CDR3 is made up of 15 amino acids. Germline trimming cut 4 bases from V and 8 bases from J; bases unmatched to any gene: 4.

This chain links TRBV24-1 with TRBJ2-3, with 9 nucleotides matching TRBD2. Germline CDR1 KGHDR, CDR2 SFDVKD. This CDR3 has 17 amino acids. The V gene end was trimmed by 3 bases and the J gene end by 7 bases; junction bases not matched to a gene: 13. This CDR3 is CATSDPTLREGTHTQYF. Written as DNA, the CDR3 is TGTGCCACCAGTGATCCGACGCTGCGGGAGGGGACCCATACGCAGTATTTT.

The rearrangement links TRBV7-6 to TRBJ2-2; 12 bases are a match to TRBD2. From germline, CDR1 is SGHVS and CDR2 FNYEAQ. The CDR3 is made up of 17 amino acids. The J segment lost 6 bases and the V segment lost 6 bases, leaving 11 bases of the junction unmatched. The CDR3 DNA is TGTGCCAGCAGTTCTCAAATACCTAGCGGGGGGGCCGGGGAGCTGTTTTTT. Translating gives CASSSQIPSGGAGELFF.

V usage is TRBV6-6 and J usage is TRBJ1-2; D gene uncertain. Germline-derived CDR1 and CDR2 are MNHNY and SVGAGI (reference sequence). The CDR3 has 13 residues. The germline V and J ends were trimmed by 4 bases and 3 bases, with 9 bases remaining between them. The CDR3 protein is CASSSPADYGYTF. CDR3 DNA sequence: TGTGCCAGCAGTTCTCCCGCAGACTATGGCTACACCTTC.

V gene TRBV4-2 combines with J gene TRBJ2-3, with 11 bases lining up with TRBD2. The CDR3 loop spans 18 amino acids. Germline CDR1 and CDR2: LGHNA and YNFKEQ. J lost 0 bases, V lost 7 bases, and 12 bases had no gene match. CDR3 sequence reads: CASIESRGLAASTDTQYF. The CDR3 DNA reads as TGTGCCAGCATCGAAAGTCGGGGACTAGCGGCTAGCACAGATACGCAGTATTTT.

This chain uses TRBV10-1 with TRBJ2-3; possibly TRBD1 for D (5 bases). The germline V gene encodes CDR1 WNHNN and CDR2 SYGVQD (reference sequence). The CDR3 has 14 residues. Between the trimmed V and J ends, which lost 0 bases and 6 bases, there was a span of 10 bases. Written as DNA, the CDR3 is TGCGCCAGCAGTGAGTCGGTTAGACAGGATACGCAGTATTTT. This codes for CASSESVRQDTQYF.

The chain couples TRBV28 to TRBJ2-5; 7 bases align to TRBD2. Losses at the gene ends were 9 bases for V and 4 bases for J; bases not matched to a gene: 14. Germline values: CDR1 MDHEN, CDR2 SYDVKM. The CDR3 totals 15 residues. CDR3 coding DNA: TGTGCCAGTTCCCCGGGGGGTTGGGTATCAGAGACCCAGTACTTC. The encoded protein is CASSPGGWVSETQYF.